This entry lists 23 T cell receptor beta chains sequenced from one sample in a study of cytomegalovirus exposure and HLA in healthy donors. The PCR contained 60 Vbeta and 13 Jbeta primers. Here immunoSEQ multiplex PCR was the method, and the copy in TCRdb shows in-frame clones only, minus some. The table for this sample gives approximately 75,000 clones. What was sequenced was PBMCs. These receptors came from a man in his forties or fifties in good health and CMV-seronegative.

V gene TRBV19 combines with J gene TRBJ2-7; tentative D call: TRBD1 (6 bases). V lost 1 base and J 6 bases, leaving 16 bases between the germline ends. The CDR3 is 15 amino acids. Germline CDR1 reads LNHDA; CDR2 reads SQIVND (reference sequence). The CDR3 protein is CASSIGASGVGEQYF. The CDR3 coding sequence is TGTGCCAGTAGTATAGGCGCATCAGGGGTCGGCGAGCAGTACTTC.

The rearrangement uses TRBV9 and TRBJ2-6; 16 positions match TRBD2. The CDR3 is 20 amino acids. CDR1 and CDR2 from the germline V gene are SGDLS and YYNGEE. Losses at the gene ends were 3 bases for V and 4 bases for J; bases not matched to a gene: 10. CDR3 DNA: TGTGCCAGCAGCGATCACCCGGGACTAGCGGGGGGGCGAGGGGCCAACGTCCTGACTTTC. This codes for CASSDHPGLAGGRGANVLTF.

The rearrangement links TRBV7-8 to TRBJ1-1; 9 nucleotides agree with TRBD1. The ends lost 5 bases at V and 0 bases at J; junction bases unmatched: 4. Germline CDR1 and CDR2: SGHVS and FQNEAQ. The CDR3 has 15 amino acids. The CDR3 bases are TGTGCCAGCAGCCGGGACAGGGCGATGAACACTGAAGCTTTCTTT. It translates to CASSRDRAMNTEAFF. Supplemented by reference TRBV7-8 and TRBJ1-1, the full variable domain reads GAGVSQSPRYKVAKRGQDVALRCDPISGHVSLFWYQQALGQGPEFLTYFQNEAQLDKSGLPSDRFFAERPEGSVSTLKIQRTQQEDSAVYLCASSRDRAMNTEAFFGQGTRLTVV.

The CDR3 DNA reads TGTGCCAGCAGCACCGGTGACAGGGATTCTGAAAAACTGTTTTTT. This translates into CASSTGDRDSEKLFF. The chain joins TRBV5-4 to TRBJ1-4, with 7 bases identical to TRBD1. This CDR3 has 15 amino acids. The V segment lost 4 bases and the J segment 7 bases; nucleotides outside the gene matches: 10. Germline V gives CDR1 SGHNT, CDR2 YYREEE (reference sequence).

CDR3 bases: TGTGCCAGCGTACTGACAGGGGGCTCCTACGAGCAGTACTTC. Its translation is CASVLTGGSYEQYF. This sequence joins TRBV7-2 and TRBJ2-7, with 9 bases lining up with TRBD1. J was trimmed by 0 bases and V by 8 bases; bases with no gene match: 5. CDR3 length: 14 amino acids. Germline assignment: CDR1 SGHTA and CDR2 FQGNSA.

The V and J genes are TRBV27 and TRBJ2-7; unclear D gene. Germline CDR1 reads MNHEY; CDR2 reads SMNVEV (reference sequence). This CDR3 is 12 amino acids long. V was shortened by 3 bases and J by 5 bases, with 8 bases between the two germline ends. The CDR3 DNA sequence: TGTGCCAGCAGTTTCCTTTCCGACGAGCAGTACTTC. It translates to CASSFLSDEQYF.

V usage is TRBV5-1 and J usage is TRBJ2-7; TRBD1 matches at 8 bases. The germline V gene encodes CDR1 SGHRS and CDR2 YFSETQ. Unmatched junction bases numbered 7, after V lost 4 bases and J lost 4 bases. This CDR3 comprises 14 residues. The CDR3 DNA is TGCGCCAGCAGCCCGAGGGACAGGACTTACGAGCAGTACTTC. Translation: CASSPRDRTYEQYF.

This chain links TRBV5-4 with TRBJ2-5; D possibly corresponds to TRBD2 (5 bases). This CDR3 contains 14 residues. V dropped 4 bases and J dropped 2 bases, with 12 bases sitting between them. The germline V gene encodes CDR1 SGHNT and CDR2 YYREEE (reference sequence). CDR3 nucleotide sequence: TGTGCCAGCAGCCGGAGGACGGATCAAGAGACCCAGTACTTC. Residues: CASSRRTDQETQYF.

The CDR3: CASSDRFDNEKLFF. CDR3 DNA: TGTGCCAGCTCCGACAGGTTCGATAATGAAAAACTGTTTTTT. The chain carries TRBV18 and TRBJ1-4; D perhaps matches TRBD1 (6 bases). CDR3 length: 14 amino acids. Germline-derived CDR1 and CDR2 are KGHSH and LQKENI. The germline V and J ends were trimmed by 6 bases and 4 bases, with 12 bases remaining between them.

V usage is TRBV18 and J usage is TRBJ2-7; D gene ambiguous. Germline CDR1 reads KGHSH; CDR2 reads LQKENI. Trimming took 3 bases from V and 5 from J, leaving 8 bases between them. The CDR3 has 12 residues. This CDR3 is CASSPDFNEQYF. CDR3 nucleotide sequence: TGTGCCAGCTCACCTGACTTTAACGAGCAGTACTTC.

The chain joins TRBV19 to TRBJ2-3; no clear D gene. The V end lost 6 bases, the J end lost 0 bases, and 10 bases lay between the germline ends. This CDR3 has 14 amino acids. Germline lookup yields CDR1 LNHDA and CDR2 SQIVND (reference sequence). The CDR3 coding sequence is TGTGCCAGTAGCCCCGGAGCTAGCACAGATACGCAGTATTTT. It specifies CASSPGASTDTQYF.

The V gene is TRBV15, the J gene TRBJ1-5; D unclear. The CDR3 totals 13 residues. Germline V gives CDR1 LNHNV, CDR2 YYDKDF (reference sequence). The ends were cut back, 3 bases at V and 5 bases at J, with 8 bases in the middle. CDR3 protein: CATSSNIDQPQHF. Written as DNA, the CDR3 is TGTGCCACCAGCAGCAACATCGATCAGCCCCAGCATTTT.

The chain has TRBV29-1 and TRBJ1-1, with a weak D call TRBD1 (5 bases). Germline V gene lookup returns CDR1 SQVTM and CDR2 ANQGSEA. The V end lost 5 bases, the J end lost 4 bases, and 14 bases lay between the germline ends. This CDR3 comprises 13 residues. Here the CDR3 reads CSVSQGGGTEAFF. The CDR3, as DNA: TGCAGCGTTAGCCAGGGCGGCGGCACTGAAGCTTTCTTT.

The chain carries TRBV2 and TRBJ2-7; D gene ambiguous. The CDR3 extends over 10 amino acids. Trimming removed 4 bases from V and 6 bases from J, with 4 bases in between. Germline V gene data show CDR1 as SNHLY and CDR2 as FYNNEI. CDR3 residues: CASSVREQYF. The CDR3 DNA reads as TGTGCCAGCAGTGTTCGCGAGCAGTACTTC. Based on the CDR3 plus reference TRBV2 and TRBJ2-7, the full variable domain is EPEVTQTPSHQVTQMGQEVILRCVPISNHLYFYWYRQILGQKVEFLVSFYNNEISEKSEIFDDQFSVERPDGSNFTLKIRSTKLEDSAMYFCASSVREQYFGPGTRLTVT.

The chain uses TRBV15 and TRBJ2-7; 10 bases line up with TRBD2. Trimming removed 3 bases from V and 3 bases from J; junction bases left unmatched: 8. This CDR3 contains 16 residues. Germline CDR1 LNHNV, CDR2 YYDKDF (reference sequence). The CDR3 spells CATSSDLAGAHYEQYF. In nucleotides, the CDR3 is TGTGCCACCAGCAGTGATCTAGCGGGAGCCCACTACGAGCAGTACTTC.

The V gene is TRBV11-2, the J gene TRBJ2-7; 8 nucleotides align to TRBD1. Germline CDR1 and CDR2: SGHAT and FQNNGV. Trimming took 6 bases from V and 4 from J; bases not matched to a gene: 11. This CDR3 spans 15 amino acids. The CDR3 spells CASRNPYRGRYEQYF. The CDR3, as DNA: TGTGCCAGCAGGAACCCATACAGGGGGAGGTACGAGCAGTACTTC.

The chain couples TRBV29-1 to TRBJ2-1; 12 nucleotides agree with TRBD2. The CDR3 sequence is 19 residues long. CDR1 is SQVTM, CDR2 ANQGSEA, per germline. With 6 bases clipped from V and 0 bases from J, the junction kept 15 bases outside the gene matches. The CDR3 DNA follows: TGCAGCGTCACGGTCGTGGCTAGCGGGGGGGTGAGCTCCTACAATGAGCAGTTCTTC. Protein sequence: CSVTVVASGGVSSYNEQFF.

The gene calls are TRBV6-4 and TRBJ2-3; the D is unclear. The CDR3 consists of 14 residues. Germline CDR1 MRHNA, CDR2 SNTAGT. V was pared by 5 bases and J by 6 bases, with 15 bases between. The CDR3 sequence: CASSPLGARDTQYF. The CDR3 nucleotides are TGTGCCAGCAGTCCCCTCGGTGCTCGTGATACGCAGTATTTT.

The genes are TRBV4-2 and TRBJ2-4, with 7 bases that match TRBD2. This CDR3 has 15 amino acids. CDR1 and CDR2 from the germline V gene are LGHNA and YNFKEQ. With 0 bases clipped from V and 7 bases from J, the junction kept 6 bases outside the gene matches. DNA for the CDR3: TGTGCCAGCAGCCAAGATGGGGGGGTAGGGAACATTCAGTACTTC. Protein product: CASSQDGGVGNIQYF.

The chain uses TRBV9 and TRBJ1-1, with 12 positions matching TRBD1. CDR3 length: 15 residues. Losses at the gene ends were 4 bases for V and 6 bases for J; bases not matched to a gene: 7. CDR1 and CDR2 from the germline V gene are SGDLS and YYNGEE. The CDR3, as DNA: TGTGCCAGCAGCATTGGGACAGGGGGCATCGCTGAAGCTTTCTTT. It is translated as CASSIGTGGIAEAFF.

The genes are TRBV20-1 and TRBJ1-1, with 7 positions matching TRBD1. Germline values: CDR1 DFQATT, CDR2 SNEGSKA (reference sequence). CDR3 length: 11 amino acids. The CDR3 protein is CRTGKMSEAFF. CDR3 coding DNA: TGCAGGACAGGGAAAATGTCTGAAGCTTTCTTT.

The rearrangement joins TRBV2 to TRBJ1-2, with D hard to call. Germline values: CDR1 SNHLY, CDR2 FYNNEI. V shed 1 base and J shed 4 bases, with 4 bases lying between them. The CDR3 length is 12 residues. CDR3 in amino acids: CASSEDSYGYTF. The CDR3 DNA reads as TGTGCCAGCAGTGAAGACAGCTATGGCTACACCTTC.

The J gene is TRBJ2-3, the V gene TRBV10-2, with D unclear. CDR1 and CDR2 from the germline V gene are WSHSY and SAAADI. This CDR3 is built from 14 residues. Trimming shortened V by 5 bases and J by 6 bases, and 15 bases separated the two germline ends. CDR3 coding DNA: TGCGCCAGCAGTCCAGGAATCGTTACGGATACGCAGTATTTT. This translates into CASSPGIVTDTQYF.